This section outlines one TCR beta chain sequence together with its context. Profiling relied on immunoSEQ multiplex PCR, and the TCRdb table lists in-frame clones only, not all of them. The table lists about 40,000 clones, approximately 67% of them singletons. The sample comes from a study of cytotoxic CD8 clonotypes in ibrutinib-treated CLL. Per germline, CDR1 SQVTM and CDR2 ANQGSEA. The CDR3 is 14 amino acids. Trimming removed 5 bases at V and 1 base at J, with 13 bases between. The input for sequencing was PBMCs, taken at disease progression, from a patient treated with ibrutinib. This chain links TRBV29-1 with TRBJ2-3; TRBD2 is a possible D gene (6 bases). This clonotype originated in a human donor with chronic lymphocytic leukemia. CDR3 nucleotide sequence: TGCAGCGTTCGGGGACTTTATCGCACAGATACGCAGTATTTT. This sequence encodes CSVRGLYRTDTQYF.